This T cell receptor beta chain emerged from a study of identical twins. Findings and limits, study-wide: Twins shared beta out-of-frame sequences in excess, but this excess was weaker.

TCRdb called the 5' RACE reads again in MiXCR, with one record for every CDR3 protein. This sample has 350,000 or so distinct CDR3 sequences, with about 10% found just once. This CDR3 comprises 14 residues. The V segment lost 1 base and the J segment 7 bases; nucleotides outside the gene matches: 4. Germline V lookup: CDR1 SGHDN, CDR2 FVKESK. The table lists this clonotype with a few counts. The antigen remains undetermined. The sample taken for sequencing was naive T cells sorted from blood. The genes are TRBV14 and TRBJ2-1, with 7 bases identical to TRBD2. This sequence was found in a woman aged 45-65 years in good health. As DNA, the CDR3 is TGTGCCAGCAGCCAAGTAGCGGGTAGGAATGAGCAGTTCTTC. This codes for CASSQVAGRNEQFF.